The 17 T cell receptor beta chains given below trace back to one sample, sequenced in a study of blood T cells in healthy people across ages. Then a second PCR, running about 6 to 11 cycles, was carried out with a sample-barcoded 5' primer and a J-beta primer mix. TCRdb analysed the 5' RACE reads with MiXCR anew, one entry per CDR3 protein. The sample lists about 570,000 distinct CDR3 sequences, roughly 29% seen once, with around 18% in the top ten. Sequencing used blood. These receptors all come from a woman aged 70-85 years in good health.

CDR3 sequence: CASSLERYWGRTSTDTQYF. CDR3 in DNA: TGTGCCAGCAGCTTGGAAAGGTATTGGGGCCGAACTAGCACAGATACGCAGTATTTT. The rearrangement uses TRBV7-9 and TRBJ2-3; the D gene is possibly TRBD1 (5 bases). CDR1 and CDR2 from the germline V gene are SEHNR and FQNEAQ (reference sequence). This CDR3 contains 19 residues. V lost 3 bases and J 0 bases, leaving 22 bases between the germline ends.

The chain joins TRBV29-1 to TRBJ2-7; a weak D match, TRBD1 (5 bases). The CDR3 covers 14 residues. The V end lost 8 bases, the J end lost 0 bases, and 17 bases lay between the germline ends. Germline values: CDR1 SQVTM, CDR2 ANQGSEA. CDR3 sequence (DNA): TGCAGCACCTTGAAACAGGAGAGCTCCTACGAGCAGTACTTC. It translates to CSTLKQESSYEQYF.

This clonotype was recorded many times. CDR3: CASQRSGQSYGYTF. CDR3 DNA sequence: TGTGCCAGCCAAAGAAGCGGACAGAGCTATGGCTACACCTTC. This chain uses TRBV12-3 or TRBV12-4 with TRBJ1-2; D perhaps matches TRBD1 (6 bases). Trimming removed 8 bases at V and 4 bases at J, with 17 bases between. This CDR3 is 14 amino acids long.

This clonotype has just a few counts. This chain links TRBV5-1 with TRBJ1-4; D is unresolved. The CDR3 covers 12 residues. CDR1 is SGHRS, CDR2 YFSETQ, per germline. The V gene lost 4 bases and the J gene lost 9 bases, with 10 bases spanning the gap. For the CDR3, the DNA is TGCGCCAGCAGCGCGTCCGGGCAAAAACTGTTTTTT. It is translated as CASSASGQKLFF.

The rearrangement links TRBV12-3 or TRBV12-4 to TRBJ2-5; the D is unclear. Matching the DNA end better, TRBJ2-7 makes the J call doubtful. CDR3 length equals 12 residues. CDR3 in DNA: TGTGCCAGCAGTTTTCGGGCCCACGAGCAGTACTTC. Its translation is CASSFRAHEQYF.

Many counts were recorded for this clonotype. The chain couples TRBV4-1 to TRBJ1-1; D unclear. The CDR3 is 15 amino acids. Trimming removed 5 bases at V and 4 bases at J, with 17 bases between. Per the germline V gene, CDR1 is MGHRA and CDR2 is YSYEKL. The CDR3 protein is CASSKPTNGATEAFF. The CDR3 DNA is TGCGCCAGCAGCAAACCAACTAATGGTGCCACTGAAGCTTTCTTT.

The V gene is TRBV10-2, the J gene TRBJ2-7, with D possibly being TRBD1 or TRBD2 (5 bases each). This CDR3 has 13 residues. CDR1 and CDR2 from the germline V gene are WSHSY and SAAADI. V was clipped by 0 bases and J by 6 bases, with 9 bases between them. CDR3 DNA: TGCGCCAGCAGTGAGTCAACAGGAGGCGAGCAGTACTTC. Its protein is CASSESTGGEQYF.

A few counts support this clonotype. The chain recombines TRBV4-2 with TRBJ2-5, with D maybe TRBD2 (6 bases). The J call is in doubt because the DNA end fits TRBJ2-1 better. This CDR3 contains 13 residues. The germline V gene has CDR1 LGHNA and CDR2 YNFKEQ. The CDR3 here is CASSRGGINEQFF. CDR3 bases: TGTGCCAGCAGCCGGGGCGGGATTAATGAGCAGTTCTTC.

This clonotype was seen a handful of times. The rearrangement joins TRBV18 to TRBJ2-4, with TRBD1 identical over 9 bases. Trimming cost V 6 bases and J 0 bases; bases outside gene matches: 6. This CDR3 spans 16 amino acids. Germline values: CDR1 KGHSH, CDR2 LQKENI. CDR3 sequence reads: CASSRGQGRAKNIQYF. The CDR3 region has the DNA TGTGCCAGCTCGCGCGGACAGGGGAGAGCCAAAAACATTCAGTACTTC.

The chain carries TRBV15 and TRBJ1-2, with 8 bases that match TRBD1. The CDR3 covers 15 residues. The V gene end was trimmed by 1 base and the J gene end by 4 bases; junction bases not matched to a gene: 5. CDR1 is LNHNV, CDR2 YYDKDF, per germline (reference sequence). DNA of the CDR3: TGTGCCACCAGCAGAGGACAGGGGATAGTCTATGGCTACACCTTC. This encodes CATSRGQGIVYGYTF.

The chain has TRBV5-5 and TRBJ2-4; D perhaps matches TRBD2 (6 bases). The V end lost 0 bases, the J end lost 7 bases, and 14 bases lay between the germline ends. The CDR3 has 15 amino acids. Germline CDR1 and CDR2: SGHKS and YYEKEE (reference sequence). The CDR3 nucleotides are TGTGCCAGCAGCTTGGCCGGAGGGTCAGGGAACATTCAGTACTTC. Translation: CASSLAGGSGNIQYF. Drawing the rest from reference TRBV5-5 and TRBJ2-4, the complete variable domain is DAGVTQSPTHLIKTRGQQVTLRCSPISGHKSVSWYQQVLGQGPQFIFQYYEKEERGRGNFPDRFSARQFPNYSSELNVNALLLGDSALYLCASSLAGGSGNIQYFGAGTRLSVL.

This clonotype has a single count. The rearrangement joins TRBV18 to TRBJ1-2, with 8 bases identical to TRBD1. CDR1 is KGHSH and CDR2 is LQKENI in the germline V gene. The CDR3 consists of 13 residues. V was clipped by 6 bases and J by 3 bases; unmatched bases: 3. CDR3 region: CASSTDRDYGYTF. CDR3 DNA: TGTGCCAGCTCTACGGACAGGGACTATGGCTACACCTTC.

The J gene is TRBJ2-7, the V gene TRBV4-3, with D possibly TRBD1 on 6 matching bases. The V and J ends lost 4 bases and 5 bases respectively, with 15 bases between them. Germline V gene sequence: CDR1 LGHNA, CDR2 YSLEER. The CDR3 has 14 amino acids. CDR3 DNA: TGCGCCAGCAGCCTCACAGGGAGCGAGGACGAGCAGTACTTC. Protein: CASSLTGSEDEQYF.

V usage is TRBV20-1 and J usage is TRBJ1-1, with unresolved D. With 3 bases removed from V and 10 bases from J, the gap between germline ends came to 9 bases. The CDR3 extends over 10 amino acids. Germline CDR1 and CDR2: DFQATT and SNEGSKA (reference sequence). The CDR3 is CSASPQLAFF. CDR3 in DNA: TGCAGTGCTAGCCCCCAACTAGCTTTCTTT.

This sequence joins TRBV27 and TRBJ2-7; possibly TRBD2 for D (5 bases). V lost 4 bases to trimming and J lost 3 bases, with 19 bases between them. Germline V CDR1 and CDR2: MNHEY, SMNVEV (reference sequence). The CDR3 covers 16 residues. CDR3 sequence (DNA): TGTGCCAGCAGTTCCACACCCTCGTCGGGGTTCTACGAGCAGTACTTC. Protein product: CASSSTPSSGFYEQYF.

This clonotype has a single count. Being one base from a much bigger clone, this may be a read error. The rearrangement uses TRBV7-2 and TRBJ2-7; TRBD2 agrees at 14 bases. V lost 6 bases, J lost 10 bases, and 14 bases stayed unmatched. Germline CDR1 is SGHTA and CDR2 is FQGNSA. CDR3 size: 16 residues. The CDR3 DNA sequence: TGTGCCAGCAGGCGCGGGACTAGCGGGAGTGGTGAGGCCCAGTACTTC. Protein product: CASRRGTSGSGEAQYF.

V usage is TRBV7-2 and J usage is TRBJ2-1, with D hard to call. Germline CDR1 and CDR2: SGHTA and FQGNSA. V was cut by 1 base and J by 4 bases, with 11 bases left in between. The CDR3 is 15 residues long. CDR3 bases: TGTGCCAGCAGCTTAGAGTGGGTCCTTTACAATGAGCAGTTCTTC. Its translation: CASSLEWVLYNEQFF.